These 9 T cell receptor beta chains came from one sample sequenced in a study of cytomegalovirus exposure and HLA in healthy donors. Researchers ran the PCR with 60 Vbeta and 13 Jbeta primers. Measured with immunoSEQ multiplex PCR; TCRdb has only the in-frame clones, and not every one. The table lists 200,000 to 250,000 clones, more than 65% of them singletons. Sequenced sample: PBMCs. The receptors were sampled from a man younger than 35 in good health and CMV-seronegative.

The genes are TRBV30 and TRBJ1-2; D gene unclear. CDR1 and CDR2 (germline): GTSNPN, SVGIG (reference sequence). The V gene lost 0 bases and the J gene lost 8 bases, with 13 bases spanning the gap. This CDR3 has 13 residues. This chain's CDR3 is CAWSVQQSIGYTF. In DNA, the CDR3 is TGTGCCTGGAGTGTACAGCAGTCTATCGGCTACACCTTC.

This clone appeared a few times. The V call is TRBV27, the J call TRBJ2-3; 11 nucleotides agree with TRBD2. There are 16 residues in the CDR3. Per germline, CDR1 MNHEY and CDR2 SMNVEV (reference sequence). J lost 3 bases, V lost 2 bases, and 4 bases had no gene match. The CDR3 bases are TGTGCCAGCAGTTTAGGACTAGCGGGTTTTACAGATACGCAGTATTTT. It is translated as CASSLGLAGFTDTQYF.

This rearrangement joins TRBV7-8 to TRBJ1-3; TRBD1 aligns across 7 bases. J was trimmed by 2 bases and V by 0 bases; bases with no gene match: 7. The CDR3 extends over 17 amino acids. Germline V gene lookup returns CDR1 SGHVS and CDR2 FQNEAQ. In nucleotides, the CDR3 is TGTGCCAGCAGCTTAGCAGGGGGCTCCTTAGCTGGAAACACCATATATTTT. Its translation is CASSLAGGSLAGNTIYF.

The V call is TRBV5-1, the J call TRBJ2-2; D remains unclear. Germline V gene sequence: CDR1 SGHRS, CDR2 YFSETQ. The V end lost 5 bases, the J end lost 4 bases, and 12 bases lay between the germline ends. The CDR3 covers 14 residues. The CDR3, as DNA: TGCGCCAGCAGTTTCCAAGCGAGCACCGGGGAGCTGTTTTTT. This translates into CASSFQASTGELFF.

The chain carries TRBV28 and TRBJ2-1; 8 bases align to TRBD2. Germline CDR1 is MDHEN and CDR2 is SYDVKM. J lost 9 bases, V lost 8 bases, and 3 bases had no gene match. The CDR3 loop spans 11 amino acids. In nucleotides, the CDR3 is TGTGCCAGCCGGGGGGGGGTTGAGCAGTTCTTC. Its protein is CASRGGVEQFF.

The rearrangement uses TRBV11-2 and TRBJ1-2; perhaps TRBD1 as D (6 bases). The V gene lost 2 bases and the J gene lost 3 bases, with 10 bases spanning the gap. The CDR3 covers 14 residues. Germline CDR1 is SGHAT and CDR2 is FQNNGV. CDR3 amino acids: CASSLLPGDYGYTF. For the CDR3, the DNA is TGTGCCAGCAGCTTACTTCCAGGGGACTATGGCTACACCTTC.

V usage is TRBV10-1 and J usage is TRBJ1-5; 9 bases agree with TRBD1. Germline-derived CDR1 and CDR2 are WNHNN and SYGVQD (reference sequence). V shed 10 bases, J shed 4 bases, and the junction held 11 bases outside the gene matches. This CDR3 comprises 15 residues. The CDR3 loop is CATLKTGGRNQPQHF. The CDR3 coding sequence is TGCGCCACCCTCAAGACAGGGGGTCGGAATCAGCCCCAGCATTTT.

The V and J genes are TRBV4-1 and TRBJ1-5; no reliable D call. Deletions cut 4 bases from V and 0 bases from J, with 16 bases between. The CDR3 runs to 17 residues. CDR1 and CDR2 (germline): MGHRA, YSYEKL. The chain's CDR3 is CASSPSGTRYSNQPQHF. The CDR3 DNA follows: TGCGCCAGCAGCCCTTCGGGTACCCGATATAGCAATCAGCCCCAGCATTTT.

The sample holds a few counts of this clone. V usage is TRBV6-5 and J usage is TRBJ1-2, with TRBD1 matching over 9 bases. The germline gives CDR1 MNHEY, CDR2 SVGAGI. With V trimmed by 6 bases and J by 2 bases, 4 bases remained unmatched. The CDR3 length is 14 residues. CDR3 sequence: CASRTGQGNYGYTF. The CDR3 DNA reads TGTGCCAGCAGGACGGGACAGGGAAACTATGGCTACACCTTC.